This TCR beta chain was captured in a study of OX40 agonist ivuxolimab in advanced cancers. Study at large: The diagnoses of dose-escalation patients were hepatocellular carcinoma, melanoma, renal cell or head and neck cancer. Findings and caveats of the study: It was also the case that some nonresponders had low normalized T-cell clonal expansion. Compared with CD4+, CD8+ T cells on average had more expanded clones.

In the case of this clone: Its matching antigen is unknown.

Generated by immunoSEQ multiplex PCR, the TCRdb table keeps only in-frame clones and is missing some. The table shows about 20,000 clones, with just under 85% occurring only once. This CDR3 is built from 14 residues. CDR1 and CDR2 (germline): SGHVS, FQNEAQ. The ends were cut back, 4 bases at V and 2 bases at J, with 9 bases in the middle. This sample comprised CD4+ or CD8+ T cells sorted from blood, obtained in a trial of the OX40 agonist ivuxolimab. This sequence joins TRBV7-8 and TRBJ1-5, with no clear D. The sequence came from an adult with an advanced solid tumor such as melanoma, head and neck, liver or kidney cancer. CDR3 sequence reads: CASSSGPRNQPQHF. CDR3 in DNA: TGTGCCAGCAGCTCTGGACCCCGCAATCAGCCCCAGCATTTT.